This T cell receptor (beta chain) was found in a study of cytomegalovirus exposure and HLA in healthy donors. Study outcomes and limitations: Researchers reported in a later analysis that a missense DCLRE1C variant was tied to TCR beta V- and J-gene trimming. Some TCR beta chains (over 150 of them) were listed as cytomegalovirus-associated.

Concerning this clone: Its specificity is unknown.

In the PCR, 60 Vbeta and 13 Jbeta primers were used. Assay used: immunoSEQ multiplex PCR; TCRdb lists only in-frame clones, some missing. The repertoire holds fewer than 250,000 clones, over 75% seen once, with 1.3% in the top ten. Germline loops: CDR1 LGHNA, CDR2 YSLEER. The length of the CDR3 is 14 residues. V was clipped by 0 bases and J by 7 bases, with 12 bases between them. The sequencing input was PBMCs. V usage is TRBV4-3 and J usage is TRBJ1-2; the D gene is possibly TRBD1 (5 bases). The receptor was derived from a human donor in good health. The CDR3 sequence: CASSQDVGGGGYTF. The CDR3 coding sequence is TGCGCCAGCAGCCAAGACGTTGGCGGGGGTGGCTACACCTTC.